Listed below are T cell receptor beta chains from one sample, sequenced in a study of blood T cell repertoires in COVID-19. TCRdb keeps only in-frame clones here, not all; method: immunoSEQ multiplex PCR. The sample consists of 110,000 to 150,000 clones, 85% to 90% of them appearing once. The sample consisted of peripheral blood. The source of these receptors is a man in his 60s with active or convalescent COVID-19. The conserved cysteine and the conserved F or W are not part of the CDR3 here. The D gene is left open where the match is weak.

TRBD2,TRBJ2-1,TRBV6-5,ASSSIASGTYNEQF
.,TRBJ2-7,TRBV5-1,ASSPAGYEQY
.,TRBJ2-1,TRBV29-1,SVRGLGSRGFAPSEQF
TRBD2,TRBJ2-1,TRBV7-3,ASSLTSGASSYNEQF
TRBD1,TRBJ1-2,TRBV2,ASSEESRGQYGYT
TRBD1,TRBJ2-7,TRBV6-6,ASSNLDRGPYEQY
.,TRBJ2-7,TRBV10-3,AIRASEENEQY
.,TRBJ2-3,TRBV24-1,ATSEDTSSGTDTQY
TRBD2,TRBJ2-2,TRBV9,ASSVGGVATGELF
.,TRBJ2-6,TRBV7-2,ASSSRDSGANVLT
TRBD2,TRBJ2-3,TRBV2,ASSLQLAGADTQY
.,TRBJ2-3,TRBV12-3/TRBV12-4,ASSPPPSDTQY
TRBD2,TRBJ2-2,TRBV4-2,ASSQYIAGGNTGELF
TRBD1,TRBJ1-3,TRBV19,ASSSTTGDSSGNTIY
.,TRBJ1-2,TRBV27,ASSLTGPYGYT
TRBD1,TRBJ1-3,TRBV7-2,ASSFRTGGGNTIY
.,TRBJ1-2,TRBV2,ASRGGWGYGYT
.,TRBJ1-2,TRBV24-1,ATSDGTVGGEDGYT
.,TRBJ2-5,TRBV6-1,ASSGRGLPRGETQY
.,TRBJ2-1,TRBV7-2,ASSSANRGEQF
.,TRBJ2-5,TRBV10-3,AIRPGVSSGETQY
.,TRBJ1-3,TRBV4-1,ASSQVGRGSGNTIY
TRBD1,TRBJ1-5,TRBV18,ASSPLRQGENQPQH
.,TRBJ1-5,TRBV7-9,ASSYSGTGRQPQH
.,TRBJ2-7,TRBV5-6,ASSAWGVGSSYEQY
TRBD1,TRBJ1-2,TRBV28,ASSLSRDRGDYGYT
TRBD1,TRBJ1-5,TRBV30,AFHGQGRDQPQH
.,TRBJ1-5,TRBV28,ASSLLAGPSNQPQH
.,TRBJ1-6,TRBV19,ASSIQGVRSPLH
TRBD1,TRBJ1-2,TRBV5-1,ASSPEGAGDYGYT
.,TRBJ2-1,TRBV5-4,ASSQARVGLSYEQF
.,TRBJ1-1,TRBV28,ASSPPGGYGTEAF
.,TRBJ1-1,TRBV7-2,ASSDYRAMNTEAF
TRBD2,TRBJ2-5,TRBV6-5,ASSLTSGQETQY
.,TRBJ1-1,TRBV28,ASTLEGRGTEAF